The 25 T cell receptor beta chains listed next were all sequenced from one sample in a study of regulatory T cells in long-lasting Graves disease. Arm-PCR of CDR3 regions with iRepertoire HTBI primers generated TCR beta libraries. In TCRdb, the multiplex PCR reads were re-called with MiXCR into one record per CDR3 protein. The sample records some 500,000 distinct CDR3 sequences, roughly 14% being singletons. Time point in this sample: newly diagnosed GD, antithyroid drugs for less than 3 months. After RNA was extracted from PBMCs, the TCR library was made from it. This sample was shared with a second study, whose subject was T cells in Graves' hyperthyroidism and ophthalmopathy.

The input for sequencing was peripheral blood mononuclear cells (PBMCs), taken at new diagnosis, from a patient treated with antithyroid drugs. The receptor set was obtained from a man under 40 with Graves disease.

The sample holds many counts of this clonotype. Written as DNA, the CDR3 is TGTGCCAGCAGTATAAACCGGGTCGGGGGCTACAATGAGCAGTTCTTC. The encoded protein is CASSINRVGGYNEQFF. The chain carries TRBV12-3 or TRBV12-4 and TRBJ2-1, with D perhaps TRBD2 (6 bases). The CDR3 spans 16 residues. The V end was cut by 5 bases, the J end by 3 bases, with 17 bases between.

In this sample, this clonotype turned up many times. The V and J genes are TRBV29-1 and TRBJ2-1; no definite D call. CDR1 and CDR2 from the germline V gene are SQVTM and ANQGSEA. There are 14 residues in the CDR3. Trimming stripped 4 bases from V and 7 bases from J, with 17 bases between. CDR3 DNA sequence: TGCAGCGTTGTCGACCCTATGTTTGGGAATGAGCAGTTCTTC. Amino acid sequence: CSVVDPMFGNEQFF.

This clonotype has at least ten counts. The V gene is TRBV15, the J gene TRBJ2-7, with 10 bases aligning to TRBD1. This CDR3 contains 17 residues. V lost 0 bases and J lost 2; bases outside the gene matches: 7. In germline, CDR1 is LNHNV, CDR2 YYDKDF (reference sequence). CDR3 residues: CATSRDPGQGTAYEQYF. The CDR3 region has the DNA TGTGCCACCAGCAGAGACCCGGGACAGGGGACAGCCTACGAGCAGTACTTC.

This clonotype was observed many times. The chain carries TRBV6-1 and TRBJ1-1, with 10 bases aligning to TRBD1. V lost 11 bases, J lost 1 base, and 7 bases stayed unmatched. CDR1 is MNHNS, CDR2 SASEGT, per germline. The CDR3 is 14 amino acids. This CDR3 reads CAHSGDRGNTEAFF. The CDR3 DNA is TGTGCCCACTCTGGGGACAGGGGGAACACTGAAGCTTTCTTT.

This clonotype occurred many times. The chain couples TRBV24-1 to TRBJ2-1; D assignment may be TRBD1 or TRBD2 (5 bases each). The CDR3 runs to 15 residues. Trimming shortened V by 7 bases and J by 8 bases, and 20 bases separated the two germline ends. Germline CDR1 KGHDR, CDR2 SFDVKD. CDR3 protein: CATSTGPARRYEQFF. CDR3 nucleotide sequence: TGTGCCACCAGCACGGGACCAGCCAGGCGATATGAGCAGTTCTTC.

This clonotype was detected ten times or more. The V gene is TRBV12-3 or TRBV12-4, the J gene TRBJ1-2; tentative D call: TRBD1 (5 bases). V was pared by 5 bases and J by 5 bases, with 18 bases between. The CDR3 runs to 15 residues. The CDR3 bases are TGTGCCAGCAGTCTCACACCGGGGGGTCTATATGGCTACACCTTC. Encoded protein: CASSLTPGGLYGYTF.

Ten or more counts support this clonotype. CDR3 DNA: TGCAGTGCTAGGACTAGCGCGTATACGCAGTATTTT. It encodes CSARTSAYTQYF. The chain is built from TRBV20-1 and TRBJ2-3, with 8 bases identical to TRBD2. The CDR3 extends over 12 amino acids. From germline, CDR1 is DFQATT and CDR2 SNEGSKA (reference sequence). V shed 3 bases, J shed 7 bases, and the junction held 3 bases outside the gene matches.

At least ten counts were recorded for this clonotype. The chain uses TRBV12-3 or TRBV12-4 and TRBJ2-1; 7 positions agree with TRBD2. The CDR3 has 14 amino acids. V was pared by 3 bases and J by 5 bases, with 4 bases of the junction left unmatched. The CDR3 loop reads CASSFGTIHNEQFF. The CDR3 coding sequence is TGTGCCAGCAGTTTTGGGACTATCCACAATGAGCAGTTCTTC.

Points on this clonotype: This may arise from a read error, as a much more abundant clone is one base away. Lacking the conserved final phenylalanine or tryptophan, this CDR3 likely reflects a read error. This chain uses TRBV6-2 or TRBV6-3 with TRBJ1-3; no reliable D call. The germline V and J ends were trimmed by 6 bases and 2 bases, with 11 bases remaining between them. The CDR3 has 14 residues. Germline CDR1 is MNHEY and CDR2 is SVGEGT. CDR3 amino acids: CASSLTSTGNTIYS. The CDR3 bases are TGTGCCAGCAGCTTAACCAGCACTGGAAACACCATATATTCT.

V usage is TRBV20-1 and J usage is TRBJ1-4; D remains ambiguous. Germline CDR1 and CDR2: DFQATT and SNEGSKA (reference sequence). This CDR3 spans 13 amino acids. V was shortened by 0 bases and J by 5 bases, with 7 bases between the two germline ends. The CDR3 bases are TGCAGTGCTAGAGATGTTCCGAATGAAAAACTGTTTTTT. It translates to CSARDVPNEKLFF.

This clonotype was seen at least ten times. The chain uses TRBV24-1 and TRBJ1-2; tentatively, D is TRBD1 (5 bases). This CDR3 spans 12 amino acids. The ends were cut back, 4 bases at V and 6 bases at J, with 8 bases in the middle. Germline values: CDR1 KGHDR, CDR2 SFDVKD. CDR3 in amino acids: CATSESGNGYTF. The CDR3 region has the DNA TGTGCCACCAGTGAATCAGGGAATGGCTACACCTTC.

This clonotype has a count of ten or more. The chain carries TRBV29-1 and TRBJ2-3, with 7 bases fitting TRBD2. CDR1 and CDR2 (germline): SQVTM, ANQGSEA. J lost 3 bases, V lost 1 base, and 19 bases had no gene match. The CDR3 length is 19 residues. The CDR3 DNA reads TGCAGCGTTGAAGTGGTCCCCGTCTTGGGGCTAGCGGATACAGATACGCAGTATTTT. Translation: CSVEVVPVLGLADTDTQYF.

This clonotype has at least ten counts. The CDR3 reads CAWAQGSTDTQYF. The CDR3 bases are TGTGCCTGGGCTCAGGGGAGCACAGATACGCAGTATTTT. The J gene is TRBJ2-3, the V gene TRBV30; D might be TRBD1 (6 bases). CDR3 size: 13 residues. V was pared by 5 bases and J by 0 bases, with 9 bases between. Germline V gene sequence: CDR1 GTSNPN, CDR2 SVGIG (reference sequence).

Comment on this clonotype: This likely came from a read error, as a far larger clone is one base away. V and J are TRBV6-1 and TRBJ2-5; tentative D call: TRBD2 (5 bases). The germline gives CDR1 MNHNS, CDR2 SASEGT. The length of the CDR3 is 16 residues. As DNA, the CDR3 is TGCGCCAGCAGTCAGTACTCGAGCGGCGCGAGAGAGACCCAGTACTTC. This translates into CASSQYSSGARETQYF.

Points on this clonotype: One base away lies a much larger clone, so this may be a sequencing read error. The chain links TRBV11-2 to TRBJ2-2; D gene ambiguous. The CDR3 consists of 13 residues. Germline CDR1 reads SGHAT; CDR2 reads FQNNGV. The CDR3 DNA follows: TGCGCCAACAGCTTGATCGGGACCGGGGAGCTGTTTTTT. It translates to CANSLIGTGELFF.

J is TRBJ1-1 and V is TRBV25-1; D remains ambiguous. Germline loops: CDR1 MGHDK, CDR2 SYGVNS. CDR3 size: 13 residues. The V end was cut by 6 bases, the J end by 3 bases, with 11 bases between. The CDR3 here is CASRPYWDTEAFF. CDR3 in DNA: TGTGCCAGCAGGCCCTATTGGGACACTGAAGCTTTCTTT.

This clonotype was found many times. The V call is TRBV12-3 or TRBV12-4, the J call TRBJ2-1; TRBD2 matches at 9 bases. Unmatched junction bases numbered 3, after V lost 4 bases and J lost 8 bases. The CDR3 consists of 13 residues. The CDR3 region is CASSWGLAYEQFF. For the CDR3, the DNA is TGTGCCAGCAGTTGGGGACTAGCCTATGAGCAGTTCTTC.

The chain couples TRBV4-1 to TRBJ2-1; 12 bases are shared with TRBD2. The germline V gene encodes CDR1 MGHRA and CDR2 YSYEKL. This CDR3 has 16 amino acids. The V segment lost 6 bases and the J segment 7 bases; nucleotides outside the gene matches: 10. In DNA, the CDR3 is TGCGCCAGCAGGCGGGGACTAGCGGGCGTGGGGAATGAGCAGTTCTTC. Its protein is CASRRGLAGVGNEQFF.

The V and J genes are TRBV5-6 and TRBJ2-2; D not resolved. The ends were cut back, 4 bases at V and 0 bases at J, with 7 bases in the middle. Germline V lookup: CDR1 SGHDT, CDR2 YYEEEE. The CDR3 has 14 residues. The CDR3 coding sequence is TGTGCCAGCAGCGCCGGGTCGAACACCGGGGAGCTGTTTTTT. Residues: CASSAGSNTGELFF.

This clonotype has ten or more counts. The chain uses TRBV6-1 and TRBJ1-1; 7 positions agree with TRBD1. CDR1 and CDR2 (germline): MNHNS, SASEGT. Unmatched junction bases numbered 3, after V lost 7 bases and J lost 4 bases. The CDR3 totals 12 residues. The CDR3 is CASTRGGTEAFF. CDR3 sequence (DNA): TGTGCCAGCACCAGGGGGGGCACTGAAGCTTTCTTT.

This clonotype was recorded at least ten times. V usage is TRBV6-1 and J usage is TRBJ2-6, with a tentative D call TRBD1 (5 bases). CDR1 and CDR2 (germline): MNHNS, SASEGT. This CDR3 is built from 15 residues. Trimming took off 8 bases at V and 0 bases at J, with 11 bases between the two ends. Written as DNA, the CDR3 is TGTGCCAGCTCGGAGACAGTCTCTGGGGCCAACGTCCTGACTTTC. It is translated as CASSETVSGANVLTF.

The chain is built from TRBV28 and TRBJ1-5, with D possibly being TRBD1 (6 bases). The CDR3 extends over 15 amino acids. The V end was cut by 7 bases, the J end by 0 bases, with 13 bases between. Germline V gene sequence: CDR1 MDHEN, CDR2 SYDVKM. CDR3: CASIGGRSSNQPQHF. CDR3 sequence (DNA): TGTGCCAGCATTGGGGGCAGGTCTAGCAATCAGCCCCAGCATTTT.

The table lists this clonotype with many counts. The rearrangement links TRBV5-1 to TRBJ1-1; D ambiguous. Germline V CDR1 and CDR2: SGHRS, YFSETQ. The CDR3 is made up of 17 amino acids. V was pared by 2 bases and J by 0 bases, with 17 bases between. The CDR3 spells CASSLSGTGIVNTEAFF. As DNA, the CDR3 is TGCGCCAGCAGCTTATCGGGCACGGGTATAGTGAACACTGAAGCTTTCTTT.

This clonotype was seen more than once but under ten times. A read error may account for a junction end that differs from germline. This sequence joins TRBV13 and TRBJ2-7; the match to TRBD1 covers 8 bases. Germline-derived CDR1 and CDR2 are PRHDT and FYEKMQ (reference sequence). This CDR3 spans 15 amino acids. As DNA, the CDR3 is TGCGCCAGCAGCCAAGTCCGACAGGGGACCTCCGAGCAGTACTTC. Its protein product is CASSQVRQGTSEQYF.

This clonotype was recorded at least ten times. The chain recombines TRBV18 with TRBJ2-5; no clear D. Trimming removed 8 bases at V and 2 bases at J, with 12 bases between. The CDR3 totals 13 residues. The V gene's germline CDR1 is KGHSH and CDR2 LQKENI. The CDR3 loop is CASSPPGQETQYF. The CDR3 coding sequence is TGTGCCAGCAGCCCCCCCGGACAAGAGACCCAGTACTTC.